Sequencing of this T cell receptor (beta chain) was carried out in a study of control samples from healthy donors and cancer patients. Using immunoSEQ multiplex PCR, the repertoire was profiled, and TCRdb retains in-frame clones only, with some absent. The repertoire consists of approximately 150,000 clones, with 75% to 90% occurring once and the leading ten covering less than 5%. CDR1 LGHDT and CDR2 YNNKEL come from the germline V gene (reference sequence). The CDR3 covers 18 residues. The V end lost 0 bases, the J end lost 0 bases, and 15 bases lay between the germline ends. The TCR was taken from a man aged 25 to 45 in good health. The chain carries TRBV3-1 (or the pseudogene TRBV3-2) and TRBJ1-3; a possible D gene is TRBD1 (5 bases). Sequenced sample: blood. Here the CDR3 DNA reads TGTGCCAGCAGCCAAGATCAAAGACAGCTCGGCTCTGGAAACACCATATATTTT. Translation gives CASSQDQRQLGSGNTIYF.